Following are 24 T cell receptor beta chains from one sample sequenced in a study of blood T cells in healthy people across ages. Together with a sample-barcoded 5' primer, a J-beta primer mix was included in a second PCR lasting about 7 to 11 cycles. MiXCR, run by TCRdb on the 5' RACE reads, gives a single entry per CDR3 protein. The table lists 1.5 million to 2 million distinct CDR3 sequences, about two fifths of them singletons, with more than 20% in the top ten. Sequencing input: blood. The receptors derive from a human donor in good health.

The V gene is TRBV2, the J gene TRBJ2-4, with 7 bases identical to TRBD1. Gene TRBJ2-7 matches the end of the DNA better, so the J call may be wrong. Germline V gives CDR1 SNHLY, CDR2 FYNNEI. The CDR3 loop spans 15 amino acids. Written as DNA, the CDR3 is TGTGCCAGCAATCAAGACAGGGCCGTTAACTACGAGCAGTACTTC. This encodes CASNQDRAVNYEQYF.

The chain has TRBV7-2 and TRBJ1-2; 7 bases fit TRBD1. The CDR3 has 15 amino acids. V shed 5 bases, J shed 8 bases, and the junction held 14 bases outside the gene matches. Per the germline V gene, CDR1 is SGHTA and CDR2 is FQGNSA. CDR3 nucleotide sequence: TGTGCCAGCAGCACCCAGCCGGGACAGTTTTTAGGCTACACCTTC. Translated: CASSTQPGQFLGYTF.

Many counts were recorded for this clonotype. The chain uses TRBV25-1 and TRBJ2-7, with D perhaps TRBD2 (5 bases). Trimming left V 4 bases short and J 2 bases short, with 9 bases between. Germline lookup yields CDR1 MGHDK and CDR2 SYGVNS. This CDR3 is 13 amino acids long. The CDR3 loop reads CASSAEGTYEQYF. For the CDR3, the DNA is TGTGCCAGCAGTGCCGAGGGAACCTACGAGCAGTACTTC.

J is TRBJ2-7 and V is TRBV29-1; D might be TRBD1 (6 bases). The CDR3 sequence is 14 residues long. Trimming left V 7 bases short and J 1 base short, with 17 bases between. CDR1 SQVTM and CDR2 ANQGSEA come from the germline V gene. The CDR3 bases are TGCAGCGCTGGGGGTGAGGACAGTTCCTACGAGCAGTACTTC. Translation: CSAGGEDSSYEQYF.

In DNA, the CDR3 is TGTGCCAGCTCACCGTCGCAGGACTACGGGGAGCTGTTTTTT. Residues: CASSPSQDYGELFF. The chain carries TRBV18 and TRBJ2-2; possible D gene TRBD2, 6 bases. Trimming shortened V by 3 bases and J by 7 bases, and 12 bases separated the two germline ends. Germline V gives CDR1 KGHSH, CDR2 LQKENI. The CDR3 extends over 14 amino acids.

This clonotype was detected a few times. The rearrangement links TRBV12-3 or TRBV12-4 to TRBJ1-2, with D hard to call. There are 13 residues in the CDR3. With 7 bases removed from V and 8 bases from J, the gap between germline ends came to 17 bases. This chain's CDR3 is CASIGRMGGGYTF. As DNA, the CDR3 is TGTGCCAGCATAGGCAGGATGGGAGGCGGCTACACCTTC.

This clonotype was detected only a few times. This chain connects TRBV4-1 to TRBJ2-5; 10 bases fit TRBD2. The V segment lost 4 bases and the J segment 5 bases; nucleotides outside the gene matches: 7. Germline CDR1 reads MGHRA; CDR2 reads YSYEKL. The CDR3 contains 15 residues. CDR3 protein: CASSPLQLAGETQYF. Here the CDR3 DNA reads TGCGCCAGCAGCCCCTTACAACTAGCGGGGGAGACCCAGTACTTC.

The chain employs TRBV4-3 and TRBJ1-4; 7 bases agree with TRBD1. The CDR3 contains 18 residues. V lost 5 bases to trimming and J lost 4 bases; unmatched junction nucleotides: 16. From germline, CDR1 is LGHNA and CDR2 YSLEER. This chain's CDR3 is CASSSNPGQQSGNEKLFF. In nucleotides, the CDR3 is TGCGCCAGCAGCTCTAATCCGGGACAGCAGAGCGGTAATGAAAAACTGTTTTTT.

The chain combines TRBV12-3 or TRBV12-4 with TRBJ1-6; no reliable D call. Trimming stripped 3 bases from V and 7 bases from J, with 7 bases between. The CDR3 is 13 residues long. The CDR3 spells CASSFTANSPLHF. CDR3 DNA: TGTGCCAGCAGTTTTACAGCAAATTCACCCCTCCACTTT.

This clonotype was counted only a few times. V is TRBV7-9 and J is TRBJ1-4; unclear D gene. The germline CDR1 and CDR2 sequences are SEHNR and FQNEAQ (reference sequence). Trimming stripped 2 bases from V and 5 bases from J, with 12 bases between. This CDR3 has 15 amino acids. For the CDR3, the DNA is TGTGCCAGCAGCTTATTATTCAGCGGGAATGAAAAACTGTTTTTT. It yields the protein CASSLLFSGNEKLFF. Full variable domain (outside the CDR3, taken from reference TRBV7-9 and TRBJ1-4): DTGVSQNPRHKITKRGQNVTFRCDPISEHNRLYWYRQTLGQGPEFLTYFQNEAQLEKSRLLSDRFSAERPKGSFSTLEIQRTEQGDSAMYLCASSLLFSGNEKLFFGSGTQLSVL.

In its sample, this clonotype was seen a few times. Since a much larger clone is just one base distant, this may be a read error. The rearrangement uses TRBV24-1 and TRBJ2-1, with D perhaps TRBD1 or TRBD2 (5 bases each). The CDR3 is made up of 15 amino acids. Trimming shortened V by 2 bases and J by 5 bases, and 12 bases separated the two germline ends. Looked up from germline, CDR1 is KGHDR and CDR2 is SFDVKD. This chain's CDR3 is CATSDSGAGNNEQFF. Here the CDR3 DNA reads TGTGCCACCAGTGATTCCGGGGCAGGTAACAATGAGCAGTTCTTC.

DNA of the CDR3: TGTGCCAGCAGCCCGGTCGTAGGCCTTGGCTACACCTTC. It codes for CASSPVVGLGYTF. This chain joins TRBV7-2 and TRBJ1-2, with D unclear. Germline CDR1 and CDR2: SGHTA and FQGNSA. The CDR3 runs to 13 residues. The germline V and J ends were trimmed by 5 bases and 7 bases, with 14 bases remaining between them.

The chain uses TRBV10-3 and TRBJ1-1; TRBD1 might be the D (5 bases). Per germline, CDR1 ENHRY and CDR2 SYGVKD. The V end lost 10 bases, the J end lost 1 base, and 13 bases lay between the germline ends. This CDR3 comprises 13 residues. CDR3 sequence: CATGDFKNTEAFF. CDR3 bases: TGTGCCACCGGGGACTTCAAGAACACTGAAGCTTTCTTT.

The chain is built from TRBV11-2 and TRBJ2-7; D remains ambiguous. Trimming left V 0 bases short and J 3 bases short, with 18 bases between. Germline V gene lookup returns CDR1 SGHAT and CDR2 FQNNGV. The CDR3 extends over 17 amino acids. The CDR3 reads CASSLDPILRPYYEQYF. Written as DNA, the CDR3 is TGTGCCAGCAGCTTAGATCCTATCTTGAGACCCTACTACGAGCAGTACTTC.

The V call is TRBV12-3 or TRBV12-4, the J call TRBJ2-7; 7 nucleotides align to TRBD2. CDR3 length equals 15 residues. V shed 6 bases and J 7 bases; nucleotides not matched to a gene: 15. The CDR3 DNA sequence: TGTGCCAGCAGCCTAAGCGGGACTACCTCTCGGGAGCAGTACTTC. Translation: CASSLSGTTSREQYF.

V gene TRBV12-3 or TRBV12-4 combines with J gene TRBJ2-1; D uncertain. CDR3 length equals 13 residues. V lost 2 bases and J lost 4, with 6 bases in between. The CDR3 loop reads CASSLTIYNEQFF. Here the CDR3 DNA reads TGTGCCAGCAGTTTAACCATTTACAATGAGCAGTTCTTC.

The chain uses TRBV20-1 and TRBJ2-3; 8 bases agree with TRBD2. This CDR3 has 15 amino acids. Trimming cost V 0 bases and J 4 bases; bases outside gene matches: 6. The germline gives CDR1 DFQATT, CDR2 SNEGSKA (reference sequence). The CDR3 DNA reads TGCAGTGCTAGAGACCCGGGGGGGCCCGCAGATACGCAGTATTTT. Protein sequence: CSARDPGGPADTQYF.

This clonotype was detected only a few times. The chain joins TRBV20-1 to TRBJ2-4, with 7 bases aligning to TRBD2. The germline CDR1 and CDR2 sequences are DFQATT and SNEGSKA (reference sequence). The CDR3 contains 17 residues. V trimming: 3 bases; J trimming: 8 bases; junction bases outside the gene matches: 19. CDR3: CSARGGRFDRSRDIQYF. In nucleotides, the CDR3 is TGCAGTGCTAGGGGAGGGAGGTTTGACCGAAGTAGGGACATTCAGTACTTC.

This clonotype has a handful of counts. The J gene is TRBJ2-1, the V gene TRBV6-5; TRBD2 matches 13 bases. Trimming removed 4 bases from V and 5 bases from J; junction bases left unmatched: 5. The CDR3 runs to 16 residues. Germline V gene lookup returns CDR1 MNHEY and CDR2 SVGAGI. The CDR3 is CASSSSGTSGDNEQFF. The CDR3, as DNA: TGTGCCAGCAGTTCCTCCGGGACTAGCGGGGACAATGAGCAGTTCTTC.

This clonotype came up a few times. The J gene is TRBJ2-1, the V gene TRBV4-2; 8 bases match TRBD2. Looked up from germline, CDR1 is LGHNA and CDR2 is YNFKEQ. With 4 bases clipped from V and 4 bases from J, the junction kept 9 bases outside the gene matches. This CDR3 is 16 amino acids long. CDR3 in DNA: TGTGCCAGCAGCCCCAGGGGAGCGGGGGAGTACAATGAGCAGTTCTTC. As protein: CASSPRGAGEYNEQFF.

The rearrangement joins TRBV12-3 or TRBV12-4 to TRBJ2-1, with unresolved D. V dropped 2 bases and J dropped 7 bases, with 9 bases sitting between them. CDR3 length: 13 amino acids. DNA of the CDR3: TGTGCCAGCAGTTTATATGAAGGAAATGAGCAGTTCTTC. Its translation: CASSLYEGNEQFF.

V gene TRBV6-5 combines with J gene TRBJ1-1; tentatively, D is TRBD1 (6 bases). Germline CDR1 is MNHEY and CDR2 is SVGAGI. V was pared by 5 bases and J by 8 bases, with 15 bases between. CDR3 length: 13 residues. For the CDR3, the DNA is TGTGCCAGCAGTAGGGGGAGGTTAGACGAAGCTTTCTTT. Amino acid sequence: CASSRGRLDEAFF.

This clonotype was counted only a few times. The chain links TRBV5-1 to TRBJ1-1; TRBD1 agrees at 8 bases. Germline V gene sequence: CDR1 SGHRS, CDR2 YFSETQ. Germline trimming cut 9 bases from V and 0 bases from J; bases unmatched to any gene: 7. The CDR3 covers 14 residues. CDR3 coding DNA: TGCGCCACTAGGACAGGGACCATGAACACTGAAGCTTTCTTT. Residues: CATRTGTMNTEAFF. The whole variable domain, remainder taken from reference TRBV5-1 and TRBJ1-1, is KAGVTQTPRYLIKTRGQQVTLSCSPISGHRSVSWYQQTPGQGLQFLFEYFSETQRNKGNFPGRFSGRQFSNSRSEMNVSTLELGDSALYLCATRTGTMNTEAFFGQGTRLTVV.

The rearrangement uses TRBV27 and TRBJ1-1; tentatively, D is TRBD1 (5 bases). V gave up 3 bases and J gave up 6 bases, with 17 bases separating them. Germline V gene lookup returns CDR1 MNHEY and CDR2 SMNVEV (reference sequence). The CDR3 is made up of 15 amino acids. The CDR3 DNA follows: TGTGCCAGCAGTTTTGGTCTGGGAGGGACTCCTGAAGCTTTCTTT. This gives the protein CASSFGLGGTPEAFF.